This T cell receptor beta chain originates from a study of long-term antiretroviral therapy in people with HIV. Study-level information: The earliest samples came from an era when ART typically awaited falling CD4 counts. Study outcomes and limitations: The range of CDR3 lengths in HIV repertoires proved narrower than that found in controls.

Germline values: CDR1 SSHAT, CDR2 FNYEAQ (reference sequence). The CDR3 consists of 13 residues. For each donor, at least one pre-ART and at least two post-ART PBMC samples were available. At the survey level, the v3.0 immunoSEQ assay was run. TCRdb's table, derived via immunoSEQ multiplex PCR, lists solely in-frame clones and lacks some. The data contain about 44,000 clones, roughly 96% of them singletons. Turning to this clone: Its antigen is undetermined. Mismatch with germline at one junction end may stem from a read error.

The genes are TRBV7-7 and TRBJ2-7, with TRBD2 identical over 8 bases. This clonotype originated in a woman aged 50 to 60 with HIV. The sequences come from unsorted PBMCs, collected 3.7 years after starting antiretroviral therapy. This CDR3 is CASSLAGSYEQYF. The CDR3 DNA is TGTGCTAGCAGCTTAGCGGGATCCTACGAGCAGTACTTC. The whole variable domain, remainder taken from reference TRBV7-7 and TRBJ2-7, is GAGVSQSPRYKVTKRGQDVTLRCDPISSHATLYWYQQALGQGPEFLTYFNYEAQPDKSGLPSDRFSAERPEGSISTLTIQRTEQRDSAMYRCASSLAGSYEQYFGPGTRLTVT.